This TCR beta chain derives from a study of breast tumors, draining lymph nodes, adjacent tissues. Study findings and constraints: Luminal-like breast cancer showed significantly higher tumor–nontumor repertoire similarity than basal-like.

The CDR3 has 14 amino acids. Germline V gene lookup returns CDR1 SNHLY and CDR2 FYNNEI. Trimming removed 1 base at V and 4 bases at J, with 10 bases between. The lymph nodes were axillary draining lymph nodes from breast cancer patients. TCRdb ran MiXCR on the multiplex PCR reads and lists one entry per CDR3 protein. The table lists around 130,000 distinct CDR3 sequences, around 20% of them singletons. The table lists this clonotype with many counts. The antigen is undetermined. The chain links TRBV2 to TRBJ1-2; D is perhaps TRBD1 (5 bases). The sequenced material came from axillary lymph node tissue. This clonotype was obtained from a female donor with breast cancer. Some clones in this sample may be carry-over from other donors' samples. The DNA of the CDR3 is TGTGCCAGCAGTGAAGTAGGGGAGTTCTATGGCTACACCTTC. This translates into CASSEVGEFYGYTF.